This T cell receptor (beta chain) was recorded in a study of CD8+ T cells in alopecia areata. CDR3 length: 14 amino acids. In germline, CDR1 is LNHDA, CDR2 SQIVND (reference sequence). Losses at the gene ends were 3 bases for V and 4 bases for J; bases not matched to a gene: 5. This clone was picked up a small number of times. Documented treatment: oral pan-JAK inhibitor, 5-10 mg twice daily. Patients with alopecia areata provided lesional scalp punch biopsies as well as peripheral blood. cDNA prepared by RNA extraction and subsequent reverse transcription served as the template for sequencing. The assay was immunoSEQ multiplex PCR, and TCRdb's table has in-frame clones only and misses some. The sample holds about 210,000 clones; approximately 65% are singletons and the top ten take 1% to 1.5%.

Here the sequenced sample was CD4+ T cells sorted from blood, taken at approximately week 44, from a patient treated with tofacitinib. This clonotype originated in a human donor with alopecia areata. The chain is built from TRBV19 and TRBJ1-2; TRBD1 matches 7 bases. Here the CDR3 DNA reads TGTGCCAGTAGTATGGACACAGGGGCCTATGGCTACACCTTC. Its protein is CASSMDTGAYGYTF.